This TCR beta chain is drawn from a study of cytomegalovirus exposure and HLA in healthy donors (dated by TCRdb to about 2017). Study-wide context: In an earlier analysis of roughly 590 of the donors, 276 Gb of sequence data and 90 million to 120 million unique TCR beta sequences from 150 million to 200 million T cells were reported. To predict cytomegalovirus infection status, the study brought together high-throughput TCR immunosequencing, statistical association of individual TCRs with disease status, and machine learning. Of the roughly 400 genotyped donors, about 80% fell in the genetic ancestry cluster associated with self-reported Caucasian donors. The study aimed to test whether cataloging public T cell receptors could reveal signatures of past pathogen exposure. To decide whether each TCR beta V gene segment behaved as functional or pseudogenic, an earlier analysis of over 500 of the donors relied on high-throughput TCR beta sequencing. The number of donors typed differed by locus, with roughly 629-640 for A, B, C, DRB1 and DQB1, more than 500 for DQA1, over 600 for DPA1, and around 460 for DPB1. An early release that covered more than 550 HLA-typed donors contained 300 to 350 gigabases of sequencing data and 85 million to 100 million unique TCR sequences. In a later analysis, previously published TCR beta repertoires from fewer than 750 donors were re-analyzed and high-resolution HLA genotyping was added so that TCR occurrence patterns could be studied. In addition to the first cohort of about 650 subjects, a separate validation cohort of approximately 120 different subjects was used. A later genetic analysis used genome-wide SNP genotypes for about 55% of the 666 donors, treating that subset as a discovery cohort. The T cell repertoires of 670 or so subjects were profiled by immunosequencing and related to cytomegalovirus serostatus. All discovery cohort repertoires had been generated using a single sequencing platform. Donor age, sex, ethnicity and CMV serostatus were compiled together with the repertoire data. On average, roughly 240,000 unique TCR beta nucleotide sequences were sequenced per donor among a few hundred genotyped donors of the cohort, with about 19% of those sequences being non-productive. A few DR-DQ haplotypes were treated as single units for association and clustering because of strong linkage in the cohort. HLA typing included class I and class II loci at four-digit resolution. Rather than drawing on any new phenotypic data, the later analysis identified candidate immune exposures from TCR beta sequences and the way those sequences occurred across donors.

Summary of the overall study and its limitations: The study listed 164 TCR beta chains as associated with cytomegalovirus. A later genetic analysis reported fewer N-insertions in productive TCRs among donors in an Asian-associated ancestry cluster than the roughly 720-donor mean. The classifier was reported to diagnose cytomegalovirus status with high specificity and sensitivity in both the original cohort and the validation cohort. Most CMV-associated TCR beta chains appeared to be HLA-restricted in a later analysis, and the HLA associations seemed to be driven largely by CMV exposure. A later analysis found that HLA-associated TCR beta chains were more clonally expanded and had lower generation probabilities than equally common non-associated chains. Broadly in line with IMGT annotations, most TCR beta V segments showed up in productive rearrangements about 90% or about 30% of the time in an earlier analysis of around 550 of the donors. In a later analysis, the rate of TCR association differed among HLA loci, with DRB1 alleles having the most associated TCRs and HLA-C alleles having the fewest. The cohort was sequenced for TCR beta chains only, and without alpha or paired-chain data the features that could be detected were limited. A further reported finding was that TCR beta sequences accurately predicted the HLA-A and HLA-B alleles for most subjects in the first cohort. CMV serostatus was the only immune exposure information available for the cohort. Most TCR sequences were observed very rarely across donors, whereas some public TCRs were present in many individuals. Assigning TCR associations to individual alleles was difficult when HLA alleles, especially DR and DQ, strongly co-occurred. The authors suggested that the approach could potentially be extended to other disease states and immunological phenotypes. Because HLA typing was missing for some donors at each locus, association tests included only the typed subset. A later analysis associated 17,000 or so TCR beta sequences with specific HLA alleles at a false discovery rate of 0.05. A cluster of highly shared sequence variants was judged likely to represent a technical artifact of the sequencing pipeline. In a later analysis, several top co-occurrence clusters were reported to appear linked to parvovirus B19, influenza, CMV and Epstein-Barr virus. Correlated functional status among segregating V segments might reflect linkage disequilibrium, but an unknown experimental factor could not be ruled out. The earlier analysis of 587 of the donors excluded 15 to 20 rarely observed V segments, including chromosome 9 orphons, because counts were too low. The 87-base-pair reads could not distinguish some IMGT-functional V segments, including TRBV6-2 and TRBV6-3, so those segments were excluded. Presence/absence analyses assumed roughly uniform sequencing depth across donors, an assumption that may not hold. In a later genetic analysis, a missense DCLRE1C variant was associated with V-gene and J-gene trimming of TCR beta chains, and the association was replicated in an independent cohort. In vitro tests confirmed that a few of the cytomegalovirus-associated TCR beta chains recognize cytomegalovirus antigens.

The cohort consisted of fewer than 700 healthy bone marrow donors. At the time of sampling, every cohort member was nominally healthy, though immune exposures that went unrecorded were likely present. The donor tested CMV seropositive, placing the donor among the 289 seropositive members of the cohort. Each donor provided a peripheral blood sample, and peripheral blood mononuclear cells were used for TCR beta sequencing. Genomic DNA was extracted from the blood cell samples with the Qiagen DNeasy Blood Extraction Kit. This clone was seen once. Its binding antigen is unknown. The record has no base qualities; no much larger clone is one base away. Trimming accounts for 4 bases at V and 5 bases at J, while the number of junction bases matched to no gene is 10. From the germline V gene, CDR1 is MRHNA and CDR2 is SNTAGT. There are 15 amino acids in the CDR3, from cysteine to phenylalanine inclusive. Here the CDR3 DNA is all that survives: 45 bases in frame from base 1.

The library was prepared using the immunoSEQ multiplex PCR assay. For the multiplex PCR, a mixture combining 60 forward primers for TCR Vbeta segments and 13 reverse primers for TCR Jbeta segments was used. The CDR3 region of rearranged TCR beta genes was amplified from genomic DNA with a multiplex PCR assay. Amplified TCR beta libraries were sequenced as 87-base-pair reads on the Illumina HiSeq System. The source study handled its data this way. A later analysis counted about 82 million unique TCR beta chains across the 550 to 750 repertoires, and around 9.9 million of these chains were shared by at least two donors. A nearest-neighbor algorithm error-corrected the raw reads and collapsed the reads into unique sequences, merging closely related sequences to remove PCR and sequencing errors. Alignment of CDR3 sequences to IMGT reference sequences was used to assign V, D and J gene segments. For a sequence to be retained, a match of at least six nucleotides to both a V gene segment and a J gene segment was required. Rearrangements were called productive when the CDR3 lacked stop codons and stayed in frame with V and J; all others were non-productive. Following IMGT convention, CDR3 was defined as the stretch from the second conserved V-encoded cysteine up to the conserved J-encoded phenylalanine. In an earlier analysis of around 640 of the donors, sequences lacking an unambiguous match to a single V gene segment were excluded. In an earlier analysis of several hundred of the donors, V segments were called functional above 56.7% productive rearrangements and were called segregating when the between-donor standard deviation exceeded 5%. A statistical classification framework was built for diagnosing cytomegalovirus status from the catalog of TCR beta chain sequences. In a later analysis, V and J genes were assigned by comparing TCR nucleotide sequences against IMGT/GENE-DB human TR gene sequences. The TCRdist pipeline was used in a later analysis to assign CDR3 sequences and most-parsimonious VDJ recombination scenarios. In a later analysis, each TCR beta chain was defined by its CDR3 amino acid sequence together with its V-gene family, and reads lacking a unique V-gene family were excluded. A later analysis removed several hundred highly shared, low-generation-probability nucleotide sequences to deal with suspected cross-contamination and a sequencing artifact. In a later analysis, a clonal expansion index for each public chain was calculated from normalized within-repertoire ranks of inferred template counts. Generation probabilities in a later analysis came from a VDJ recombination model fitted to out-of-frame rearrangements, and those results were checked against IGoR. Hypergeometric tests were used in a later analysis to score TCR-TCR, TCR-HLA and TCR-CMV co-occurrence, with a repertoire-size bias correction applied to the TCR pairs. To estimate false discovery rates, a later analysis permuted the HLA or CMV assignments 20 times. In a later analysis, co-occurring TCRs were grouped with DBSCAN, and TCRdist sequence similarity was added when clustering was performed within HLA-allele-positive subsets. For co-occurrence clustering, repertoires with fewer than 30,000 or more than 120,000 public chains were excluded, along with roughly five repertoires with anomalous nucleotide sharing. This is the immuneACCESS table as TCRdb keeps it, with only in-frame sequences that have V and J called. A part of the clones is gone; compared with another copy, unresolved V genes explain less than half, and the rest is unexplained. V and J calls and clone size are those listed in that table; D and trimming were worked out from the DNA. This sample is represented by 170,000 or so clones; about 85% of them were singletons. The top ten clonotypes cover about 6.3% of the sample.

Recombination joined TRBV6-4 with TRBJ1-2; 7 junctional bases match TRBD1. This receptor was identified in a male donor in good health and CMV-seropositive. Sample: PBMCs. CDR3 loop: CASSGGGGHGYGYTF. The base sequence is TGTGCCAGCAGTGGAGGAGGGGGCCATGGGTATGGCTACACCTTC.